This is a list of T cell receptor beta chains from one sample in a study of cytotoxic CD8 clonotypes in ibrutinib-treated CLL. TCRdb's copy holds only in-frame clones and misses some; the assay was immunoSEQ multiplex PCR. Among some 92,000 clones, more than 70% were seen once, and the ten largest hold around 24%. Sequencing used PBMCs, obtained after 24 months of ibrutinib treatment. These receptors were taken from a human donor with chronic lymphocytic leukemia. CDR3s include the opening cysteine and the closing phenylalanine or tryptophan. Each record gives: J gene, clone size, D gene, V gene, CDR3 DNA, CDR3 protein. A D gene is named only where the DNA matches it firmly. Some rows have no size entry. The others give once, few or many, or a class for an expanded clone.

J gene: TRBJ2-1; clone size: .; D gene: .; V gene: TRBV11-3; CDR3 DNA: TGTGCCAGCAGCCCCCGAGCGGCACCGGGGGAGCAGTTCTTC; CDR3 protein: CASSPRAAPGEQFF
J gene: TRBJ1-2; clone size: .; D gene: .; V gene: TRBV7-2; CDR3 DNA: TGTGCCAGCAGCTTAGGAAACAGGGATGGCTACACCTTC; CDR3 protein: CASSLGNRDGYTF
J gene: TRBJ2-3; clone size: .; D gene: TRBD2; V gene: TRBV7-2; CDR3 DNA: TGTGCCAGCAGCCCCCTGGCGGGGGGCCACACAGATACGCAGTATTTT; CDR3 protein: CASSPLAGGHTDTQYF
J gene: TRBJ1-2; clone size: .; D gene: TRBD1; V gene: TRBV28; CDR3 DNA: TGTGCCAGCCACGGGACAGGGCCCTCAAACTATGGCTACACCTTC; CDR3 protein: CASHGTGPSNYGYTF
J gene: TRBJ2-5; clone size: few; D gene: TRBD2; V gene: TRBV7-9; CDR3 DNA: TGTGCCAGCAGCTTAGGCACGGGACTAGCGGGAGGGCCCTCCAGGACCCAGTACTTC; CDR3 protein: CASSLGTGLAGGPSRTQYF
J gene: TRBJ2-1; clone size: .; D gene: TRBD2; V gene: TRBV6-1; CDR3 DNA: TGTGCCAGCAGTGAAGGGACTAGCGGGAAAAATGAGCAGTTCTTC; CDR3 protein: CASSEGTSGKNEQFF
J gene: TRBJ1-5; clone size: .; D gene: .; V gene: TRBV28; CDR3 DNA: TGTGCCAGCAGTTTCCAAGGTAGGGGAGACAATCAGCCCCAGCATTTT; CDR3 protein: CASSFQGRGDNQPQHF
J gene: TRBJ1-2; clone size: .; D gene: .; V gene: TRBV18; CDR3 DNA: TGTGCCAGCTCACCGGCAGAGACGGCGGGGGGCTACACCTTC; CDR3 protein: CASSPAETAGGYTF
J gene: TRBJ1-1; clone size: .; D gene: .; V gene: TRBV5-4; CDR3 DNA: TGTGCCAGCAGCACAAACCTATCACCCTCGGGGCCTTTCTTT; CDR3 protein: CASSTNLSPSGPFF
J gene: TRBJ2-2; clone size: .; D gene: .; V gene: TRBV9; CDR3 DNA: TGTGCCAGCAGCGTAGCAACAGGGATACCCGGGGAGCTGTTTTTT; CDR3 protein: CASSVATGIPGELFF
J gene: TRBJ1-1; clone size: .; D gene: .; V gene: TRBV6-1; CDR3 DNA: TGTGCCAGCACCCGGGGGGCCACGAACACTGAAGCTTTCTTT; CDR3 protein: CASTRGATNTEAFF
J gene: TRBJ2-7; clone size: .; D gene: .; V gene: TRBV7-2; CDR3 DNA: TGTGCCAGCAGCTTAGCGCGCGAGCAGTACTTC; CDR3 protein: CASSLAREQYF
J gene: TRBJ2-7; clone size: .; D gene: TRBD2; V gene: TRBV15; CDR3 DNA: TGTGCCACCAGCGGGGGGGACTACGAGCAGTACTTC; CDR3 protein: CATSGGDYEQYF
J gene: TRBJ2-7; clone size: .; D gene: TRBD1; V gene: TRBV5-4; CDR3 DNA: TGTGCCAGCAGCTCGTATCCGGCCACAGGGGCGTACGAGCAGTACTTC; CDR3 protein: CASSSYPATGAYEQYF
J gene: TRBJ1-5; clone size: .; D gene: TRBD1; V gene: TRBV6-6; CDR3 DNA: TGTGCCAGCAGAGGCGCCGGGACAGACAATCAGCCCCAGCATTTT; CDR3 protein: CASRGAGTDNQPQHF
J gene: TRBJ1-2; clone size: .; D gene: .; V gene: TRBV9; CDR3 DNA: TGTGCCAGCAGCCCCCAGTCCCTTGGAAACTATGGCTACACCTTC; CDR3 protein: CASSPQSLGNYGYTF
J gene: TRBJ1-5; clone size: .; D gene: .; V gene: TRBV9; CDR3 DNA: TGTGCCAGCAGCTATGACGGTAATCAGCCCCAGCATTTT; CDR3 protein: CASSYDGNQPQHF
J gene: TRBJ2-1; clone size: .; D gene: .; V gene: TRBV27; CDR3 DNA: TGTGCCAGTCGAGGAGGGCCTACCTACAATGAGCAGTTCTTC; CDR3 protein: CASRGGPTYNEQFF
J gene: TRBJ2-7; clone size: .; D gene: TRBD2; V gene: TRBV14; CDR3 DNA: TGTGCCAGCAGCCACAGTGGGGGGGTGGTGTGGCAGTACTTC; CDR3 protein: CASSHSGGVVWQYF
J gene: TRBJ2-7; clone size: few; D gene: .; V gene: TRBV10-3; CDR3 DNA: TGTGCCATCAGTGAGTCTGCGGGCTCCTACGAGCAGTACTTC; CDR3 protein: CAISESAGSYEQYF
J gene: TRBJ2-5; clone size: .; D gene: .; V gene: TRBV23-1; CDR3 DNA: TGCGCCAGCAGTCAAAGTAGGTGCTACCAAGAGACCCAGTACTTC; CDR3 protein: CASSQSRCYQETQYF
J gene: TRBJ2-2; clone size: .; D gene: .; V gene: TRBV7-2; CDR3 DNA: TGTGCCAGCAGCTTATGGGCTGACGGGGAGCTGTTTTTT; CDR3 protein: CASSLWADGELFF
J gene: TRBJ1-1; clone size: .; D gene: .; V gene: TRBV29-1; CDR3 DNA: TGCAGCGGCGAACGGGGGGAAGCTTTCTTT; CDR3 protein: CSGERGEAFF
J gene: TRBJ2-2; clone size: .; D gene: TRBD2; V gene: TRBV5-1; CDR3 DNA: TGCGCCAGCAGCTCATCGACTAGCGGTCACACCGGGGAGCTGTTTTTT; CDR3 protein: CASSSSTSGHTGELFF
J gene: TRBJ2-3; clone size: .; D gene: TRBD2; V gene: TRBV6-1; CDR3 DNA: TGTGCCAGCAGAGAAACTAGCGGGAGAGATACGCAGTATTTT; CDR3 protein: CASRETSGRDTQYF
J gene: TRBJ2-5; clone size: .; D gene: TRBD2; V gene: TRBV6-1; CDR3 DNA: TGTGCCAGCAGTCCGGGACTAGCGGCAGAGACCCAGTACTTC; CDR3 protein: CASSPGLAAETQYF
J gene: TRBJ2-7; clone size: .; D gene: .; V gene: TRBV5-1; CDR3 DNA: TGCGCCAGCAGCTTGGGGAGGGCCGCTGTTAACGAGCAGTACTTC; CDR3 protein: CASSLGRAAVNEQYF
J gene: TRBJ1-6; clone size: few; D gene: .; V gene: TRBV29-1; CDR3 DNA: TGCAGCGTCCTAGGGGACTACAATTCACCCCTCCACTTT; CDR3 protein: CSVLGDYNSPLHF
J gene: TRBJ1-3; clone size: .; D gene: .; V gene: TRBV7-9; CDR3 DNA: TGTGCCAGCAGCCCGGACGAGACAGGTGTTGGAAACACCATATATTTT; CDR3 protein: CASSPDETGVGNTIYF
J gene: TRBJ2-2; clone size: .; D gene: TRBD2; V gene: TRBV7-2; CDR3 DNA: TGTGCCAGCAGCACACTAGCGGGGGGAACCGGGGAGCTGTTTTTT; CDR3 protein: CASSTLAGGTGELFF
J gene: TRBJ2-1; clone size: .; D gene: .; V gene: TRBV7-2; CDR3 DNA: TGTGCCAGCAGCTACCAGTACGGGGGAGTCTCCGAGCAGTTCTTC; CDR3 protein: CASSYQYGGVSEQFF
J gene: TRBJ1-1; clone size: .; D gene: .; V gene: TRBV20-1; CDR3 DNA: TGCAGTGCTTGGGTGAACACTGAAGCTTTCTTT; CDR3 protein: CSAWVNTEAFF
J gene: TRBJ2-3; clone size: .; D gene: TRBD1; V gene: TRBV5-1; CDR3 DNA: TGCGCCAGCAGCTTGGAGTTGGGACAGGGCACAGATACGCAGTATTTT; CDR3 protein: CASSLELGQGTDTQYF
J gene: TRBJ1-2; clone size: once; D gene: .; V gene: TRBV7-2; CDR3 DNA: TGTGCCAGCAGCTTGGGGGGATGGGGCTACACCTTC; CDR3 protein: CASSLGGWGYTF
J gene: TRBJ1-1; clone size: .; D gene: .; V gene: TRBV19; CDR3 DNA: TGTGCCAGTAGTATCAACTGGCAGAACACTGAAGCTTTCTTT; CDR3 protein: CASSINWQNTEAFF
J gene: TRBJ2-1; clone size: .; D gene: .; V gene: TRBV19; CDR3 DNA: TGTGCCAGTAGGCGACAGGTTAATGAGTACAATGAGCAGTTCTTC; CDR3 protein: CASRRQVNEYNEQFF
J gene: TRBJ2-5; clone size: .; D gene: TRBD2; V gene: TRBV4-2; CDR3 DNA: TGTGCCAGCCGCCCAGCGGCTAGCGGGCCAGAGACCCAGTACTTC; CDR3 protein: CASRPAASGPETQYF
J gene: TRBJ2-3; clone size: .; D gene: .; V gene: TRBV7-8; CDR3 DNA: TGTGCCAGCAGCTTAGCGAGGGCGGGGAGCACAGATACGCAGTATTTT; CDR3 protein: CASSLARAGSTDTQYF
J gene: TRBJ1-3; clone size: .; D gene: .; V gene: TRBV4-2; CDR3 DNA: TGTGCCAGCAGCCAAGTACCGGGAAACACCATATATTTT; CDR3 protein: CASSQVPGNTIYF
J gene: TRBJ2-5; clone size: .; D gene: TRBD2; V gene: TRBV6-6; CDR3 DNA: TGTGCCAGCAGTCAAGGACTAGCGGGAGGAGAAGAGACCCAGTACTTC; CDR3 protein: CASSQGLAGGEETQYF
J gene: TRBJ2-7; clone size: .; D gene: .; V gene: TRBV11-2; CDR3 DNA: TGTGCCAGCAGACCTCCCCTACCCGCCCCCTACGAGCAGTACTTC; CDR3 protein: CASRPPLPAPYEQYF
J gene: TRBJ1-1; clone size: once; D gene: TRBD1; V gene: TRBV7-8; CDR3 DNA: TGTGCCAGCAGCCGGGACAGGACCGGTGAAGCTTTCTTT; CDR3 protein: CASSRDRTGEAFF
J gene: TRBJ1-4; clone size: .; D gene: .; V gene: TRBV5-4; CDR3 DNA: TGTGCCAGCAGCCCGAACGGGAGCCCAAATGAAAAACTGTTTTTT; CDR3 protein: CASSPNGSPNEKLFF
J gene: TRBJ2-7; clone size: .; D gene: TRBD1; V gene: TRBV6-6; CDR3 DNA: TGTGCCAGCAGTTACGGTCAGGGGGCCTACGAGCAGTACTTC; CDR3 protein: CASSYGQGAYEQYF
J gene: TRBJ1-2; clone size: .; D gene: .; V gene: TRBV29-1; CDR3 DNA: TGCAGCGTGAAGGTGACGGTAGATGGCTACACCTTC; CDR3 protein: CSVKVTVDGYTF
J gene: TRBJ1-1; clone size: .; D gene: .; V gene: TRBV5-1; CDR3 DNA: TGCGCCAGCAGCTTGTTTACCTACACTGAAGCTTTCTTT; CDR3 protein: CASSLFTYTEAFF
J gene: TRBJ1-4; clone size: few; D gene: TRBD1; V gene: TRBV5-1; CDR3 DNA: TGCGCCAGCAGCCCACGCCGGGACAGGGGGCGGACGGCGGAAAAACTGTTTTTT; CDR3 protein: CASSPRRDRGRTAEKLFF
J gene: TRBJ2-3; clone size: .; D gene: TRBD2; V gene: TRBV5-1; CDR3 DNA: TGCGCCAGCAGCCCGCCCACTAGCGGCCCTAGCACAGATACGCAGTATTTT; CDR3 protein: CASSPPTSGPSTDTQYF
J gene: TRBJ1-2; clone size: .; D gene: .; V gene: TRBV7-2; CDR3 DNA: TGTGCCAGCAGTAAACGGAATTCGAATGCTGGCTACACCTTC; CDR3 protein: CASSKRNSNAGYTF
J gene: TRBJ2-7; clone size: few; D gene: .; V gene: TRBV30; CDR3 DNA: TGTGCCTGGAGTGAACAGTTACCGTCCTACGAGCAGTACTTC; CDR3 protein: CAWSEQLPSYEQYF
J gene: TRBJ2-1; clone size: .; D gene: .; V gene: TRBV7-9; CDR3 DNA: TGTGCCAGCAGCACAGCCCGGGACTCCCTCTCCTACAATGAGCAGTTCTTC; CDR3 protein: CASSTARDSLSYNEQFF
J gene: TRBJ2-1; clone size: .; D gene: .; V gene: TRBV28; CDR3 DNA: TGTGCCAGCAGTTCTAACCCTTCTCGATCCTACAATGAGCAGTTCTTC; CDR3 protein: CASSSNPSRSYNEQFF
J gene: TRBJ1-3; clone size: .; D gene: .; V gene: TRBV28; CDR3 DNA: TGTGCCAGCAGTTCGATTCTGTCCTCGGGGCCCCGCTCTGGAAACACCATATATTTT; CDR3 protein: CASSSILSSGPRSGNTIYF
J gene: TRBJ2-3; clone size: once; D gene: TRBD1; V gene: TRBV5-1; CDR3 DNA: TGCGCCAGCAGCTTGGACAGGGGGGCAGATACGCAGTATTTT; CDR3 protein: CASSLDRGADTQYF
J gene: TRBJ1-4; clone size: .; D gene: .; V gene: TRBV28; CDR3 DNA: TGTGCCAGCAGTCTGGCAGGGGTGGGTAATGAAAAACTGTTTTTT; CDR3 protein: CASSLAGVGNEKLFF
J gene: TRBJ1-3; clone size: .; D gene: .; V gene: TRBV7-2; CDR3 DNA: TGTGCCAGCAGTTCGGTTGTGGGGGCCTCATCGAACACCATATATTTT; CDR3 protein: CASSSVVGASSNTIYF
J gene: TRBJ1-5; clone size: .; D gene: .; V gene: TRBV2; CDR3 DNA: TGTGCCAGCAGTCGAGACAGGAATCAGCCCCAGCATTTT; CDR3 protein: CASSRDRNQPQHF
J gene: TRBJ2-7; clone size: few; D gene: TRBD2; V gene: TRBV28; CDR3 DNA: TGTGCCAGCAGTTTAAGGACTAGCGGATCCCCTAGGGAGCAGTACTTC; CDR3 protein: CASSLRTSGSPREQYF